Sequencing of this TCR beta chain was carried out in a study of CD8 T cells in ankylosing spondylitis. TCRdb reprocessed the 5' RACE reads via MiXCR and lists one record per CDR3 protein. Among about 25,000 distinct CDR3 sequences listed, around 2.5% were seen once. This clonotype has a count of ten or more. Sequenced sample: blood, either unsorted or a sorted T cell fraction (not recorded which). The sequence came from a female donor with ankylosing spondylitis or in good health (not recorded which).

The CDR3 region has the DNA TGTGCCAGCAGCGTAGACAGGAGGGGGTATTCTGGGGCCAACGTCCTGACTTTC. As protein: CASSVDRRGYSGANVLTF. This chain links TRBV9 with TRBJ2-6; D tentatively fits TRBD1 or TRBD2 (6 bases each). V was shortened by 0 bases and J by 1 base, with 14 bases between the two germline ends. CDR1 is SGDLS and CDR2 is YYNGEE in the germline V gene. This CDR3 region has 18 residues.